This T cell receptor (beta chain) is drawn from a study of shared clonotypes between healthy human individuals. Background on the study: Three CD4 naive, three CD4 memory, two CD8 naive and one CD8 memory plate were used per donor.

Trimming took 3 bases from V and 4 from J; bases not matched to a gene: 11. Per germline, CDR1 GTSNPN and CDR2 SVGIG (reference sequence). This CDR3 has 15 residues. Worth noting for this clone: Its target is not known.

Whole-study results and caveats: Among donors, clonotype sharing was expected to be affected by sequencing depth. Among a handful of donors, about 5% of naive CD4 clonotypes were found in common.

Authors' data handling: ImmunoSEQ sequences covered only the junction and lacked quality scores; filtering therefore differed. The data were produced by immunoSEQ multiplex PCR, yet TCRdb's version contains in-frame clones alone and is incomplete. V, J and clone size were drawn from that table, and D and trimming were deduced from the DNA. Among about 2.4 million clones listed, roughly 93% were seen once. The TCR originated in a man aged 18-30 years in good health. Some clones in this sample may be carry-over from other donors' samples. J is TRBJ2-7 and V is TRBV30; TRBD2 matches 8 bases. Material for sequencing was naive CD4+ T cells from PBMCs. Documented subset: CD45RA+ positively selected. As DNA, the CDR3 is TGTGCCTGGAGCGGGTTCGGAGCGGGAGAATACGAGCAGTACTTC. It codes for CAWSGFGAGEYEQYF.